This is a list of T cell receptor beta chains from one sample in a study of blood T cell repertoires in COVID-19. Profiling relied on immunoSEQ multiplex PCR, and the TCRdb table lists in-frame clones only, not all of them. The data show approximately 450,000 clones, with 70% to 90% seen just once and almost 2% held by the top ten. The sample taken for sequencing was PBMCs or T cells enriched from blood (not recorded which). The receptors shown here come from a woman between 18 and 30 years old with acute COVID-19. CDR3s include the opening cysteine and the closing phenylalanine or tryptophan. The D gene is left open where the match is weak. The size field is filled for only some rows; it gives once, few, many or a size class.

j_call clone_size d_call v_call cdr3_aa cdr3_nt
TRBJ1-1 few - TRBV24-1 CATSVGDTEAFF TGTGCCACCAGTGTAGGGGACACTGAAGCTTTCTTT
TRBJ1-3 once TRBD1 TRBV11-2 CASSLQGTGGSSLDF TGTGCCAGCAGCTTACAAGGGACAGGGGGTTCGAGTCTGGATTTT
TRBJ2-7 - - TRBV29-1 CSAAPSIYEQYF TGCAGCGCGGCTCCCAGTATTTACGAGCAGTACTTC
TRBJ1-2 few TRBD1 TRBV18 CASSPGQGANYGYTF TGTGCCAGCTCACCGGGACAGGGAGCTAACTATGGCTACACCTTC
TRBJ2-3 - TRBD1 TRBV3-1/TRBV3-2 CASSPDRGPSDTQYF TGTGCCAGCAGCCCGGACAGGGGGCCCTCAGATACGCAGTATTTT
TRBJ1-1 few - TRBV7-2 CASSLRGGVTEAFF TGTGCCAGCAGCCTACGAGGGGGTGTAACTGAAGCTTTCTTT
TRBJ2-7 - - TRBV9 CASSGRQAPYEQYF TGTGCCAGCAGCGGACGACAGGCCCCCTACGAGCAGTACTTC
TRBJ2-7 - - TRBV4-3 CASSQDFGPYEQYF TGCGCCAGCAGCCAAGATTTTGGCCCCTACGAGCAGTACTTC
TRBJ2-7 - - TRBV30 CAWASSYEQYF TGTGCCTGGGCGTCCTCCTACGAGCAGTACTTC
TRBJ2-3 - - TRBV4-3 CASSQGGSTDTQYF TGCGCCAGCAGCCAAGGCGGGAGCACAGATACGCAGTATTTT
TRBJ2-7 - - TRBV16 CASSHLSPGRERVYEQYF TGTGCCAGCAGCCACCTCAGCCCGGGACGGGAGAGAGTTTACGAGCAGTACTTC
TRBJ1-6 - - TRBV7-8 CASSLDATGLNSPLHF TGTGCCAGCAGCTTAGACGCGACAGGCCTAAATTCACCCCTCCACTTT
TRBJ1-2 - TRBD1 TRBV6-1 CASSERGTANNYGYTF TGTGCCAGCAGTGAAAGGGGGACAGCAAATAACTATGGCTACACCTTC
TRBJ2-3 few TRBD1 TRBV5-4 CASSLDRGITDTQYF TGTGCCAGCAGCCTGGACAGGGGGATCACAGATACGCAGTATTTT
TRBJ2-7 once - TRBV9 CASSPTGHYEQYF TGTGCCAGCAGCCCGACAGGCCACTACGAGCAGTACTTC
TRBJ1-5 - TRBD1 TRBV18 CASSPVGTGYNQPQHF TGTGCCAGCTCACCAGTAGGGACAGGCTACAATCAGCCCCAGCATTTT
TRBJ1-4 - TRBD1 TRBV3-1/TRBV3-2 CASSQGLPGQGVGKLFF TGTGCCAGCAGCCAAGGCCTTCCGGGACAGGGTGTCGGAAAACTGTTTTTT
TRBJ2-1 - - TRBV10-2 CASRWAWSESLYNEQFF TGCGCCAGCAGATGGGCCTGGTCAGAAAGCCTCTACAATGAGCAGTTCTTC
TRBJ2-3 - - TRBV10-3 CAISSIPTGITDTQYF TGTGCCATCAGTTCCATCCCGACAGGAATCACAGATACGCAGTATTTT
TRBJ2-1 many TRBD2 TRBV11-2 CASSPRLAGSEQFF TGTGCCAGCAGCCCTCGACTAGCGGGGAGTGAGCAGTTCTTC
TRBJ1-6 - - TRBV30 CAWSGRAMDRNSPLHF TGTGCCTGGAGTGGGAGGGCGATGGATAGGAATTCACCCCTCCACTTT
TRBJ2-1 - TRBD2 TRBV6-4 CASSVAGDRNEQFF TGTGCCAGCAGTGTGGCGGGAGATCGGAATGAGCAGTTCTTC
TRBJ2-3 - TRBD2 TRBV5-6 CASSLYAGVTDTQYF TGTGCCAGCAGCTTGTATGCGGGGGTCACAGATACGCAGTATTTT
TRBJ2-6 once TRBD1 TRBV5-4 CASSDRETGANVLTF TGTGCCAGCAGCGACAGGGAAACCGGGGCCAACGTCCTGACTTTC
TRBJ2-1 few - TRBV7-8 CASSLGEMNEQFF TGTGCCAGCAGCTTAGGGGAGATGAATGAGCAGTTCTTC
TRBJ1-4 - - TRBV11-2 CASSYELQATNEKLFF TGTGCCAGCAGCTACGAACTACAGGCAACTAATGAAAAACTGTTTTTT
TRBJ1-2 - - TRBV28 CASSETGPNYGYTF TGTGCCAGCAGTGAGACAGGCCCCAACTATGGCTACACCTTC
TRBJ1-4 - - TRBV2 CASSIDTSTNEKLFF TGTGCCAGCAGCATTGACACCTCAACTAATGAAAAACTGTTTTTT
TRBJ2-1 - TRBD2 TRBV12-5 CASGYSSGHNEQFF TGTGCTAGTGGTTATTCTAGCGGACACAATGAGCAGTTCTTC
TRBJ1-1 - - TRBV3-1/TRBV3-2 CASSQVRTDDEAFF TGTGCCAGCAGCCAAGTAAGGACAGACGATGAAGCTTTCTTT
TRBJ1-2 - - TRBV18 CASSRGEGGRYGYTF TGTGCCAGCTCACGAGGGGAGGGAGGCCGCTATGGCTACACCTTC
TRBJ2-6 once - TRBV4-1 CASSAVYEAGANVLTF TGCGCCAGCAGCGCGGTTTACGAGGCGGGGGCCAACGTCCTGACTTTC
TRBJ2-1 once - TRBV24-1 CATSDPDEQFF TGTGCCACCAGTGACCCGGATGAGCAGTTCTTC
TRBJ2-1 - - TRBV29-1 CSVRGDSYNEQFF TGCAGCGTGCGGGGAGACTCCTACAATGAGCAGTTCTTC
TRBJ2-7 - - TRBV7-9 CASSLTQNYEQYF TGTGCCAGCAGCTTAACACAGAACTACGAGCAGTACTTC
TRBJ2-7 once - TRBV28 CASSYSSYEQYF TGTGCCAGCAGTTATAGCTCCTACGAGCAGTACTTC
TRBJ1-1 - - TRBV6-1 CASSEGRTGAFF TGTGCCAGCAGTGAAGGGCGGACTGGAGCTTTCTTT
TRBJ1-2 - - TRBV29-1 CSVEITSRTDYTF TGCAGCGTCGAGATTACCTCCAGGACAGACTACACCTTC
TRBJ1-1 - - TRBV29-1 CSVASSGGTEAFF TGCAGCGTTGCTTCGTCTGGGGGGACTGAAGCTTTCTTT
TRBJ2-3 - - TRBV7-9 CASSPTQGNTQYF TGTGCCAGCAGCCCCACTCAGGGGAACACGCAGTATTTT
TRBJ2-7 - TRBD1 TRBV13 CASSIGQAAWQYF TGTGCCAGCAGCATCGGACAGGCGGCCTGGCAGTACTTC
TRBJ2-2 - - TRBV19 CASRTLGGGYTGELFF TGTGCCAGTAGAACCCTAGGTGGCGGTTACACCGGGGAGCTGTTTTTT
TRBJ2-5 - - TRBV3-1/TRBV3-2 CASSQGAGSQETQYF TGTGCCAGCAGCCAAGGAGCCGGGAGCCAAGAGACCCAGTACTTC